These T cell receptor beta chains were read from a single sample in a study of HIV-infected patients and healthy controls. MiXCR, run by TCRdb on the 5' RACE reads, gives a single entry per CDR3 protein. The sample includes about 10,000 distinct CDR3 sequences, around 6% of them seen just once. Sequencing used blood, obtained during antiretroviral therapy. These receptors originate from an adult with HIV infection. The donor label of this sample is uncertain. CDR3s leave out the opening cysteine and the closing phenylalanine or tryptophan. Fields, in order: J gene, V gene, CDR3 protein.

>TRBJ2-5|TRBV5-1
ASSLLGRGAQETQY
>TRBJ2-7|TRBV5-5
ASSLVGSTYEQY
>TRBJ2-3|TRBV10-3
ATSGLAGPTDTQY
>TRBJ2-7|TRBV4-3
ASSQDGAGDYEQY
>TRBJ2-3|TRBV5-1
ASSLGQGPPDTQY
>TRBJ2-1|TRBV19
ASSIDLKDWSSYNEQF
>TRBJ2-5|TRBV4-3
ASSPVNQETQY
>TRBJ2-1|TRBV20-1
SARDPSGITGYNEQF
>TRBJ2-3|TRBV5-6
ASSLTGGLRDTQY
>TRBJ2-3|TRBV7-9
ASSLAAQGQY
>TRBJ1-5|TRBV19
ASSPEDRAKQPQH
>TRBJ1-1|TRBV6-2/TRBV6-3
ASSYPGVLGEAF
>TRBJ1-2|TRBV10-3
AAAADPEYGYT
>TRBJ2-1|TRBV4-3
ASSQAGTGYNEQF
>TRBJ2-7|TRBV10-3
AIRGTGGDGQY
>TRBJ2-3|TRBV20-1
SASQDTQY
>TRBJ1-2|TRBV5-4
ASSWDREDGYT
>TRBJ2-7|TRBV13
ASSSGLAGWDWQY
>TRBJ2-1|TRBV6-2/TRBV6-3
ASRIILAGLPLRVSEQF
>TRBJ1-2|TRBV11-2
ASSLSWGNGYT
>TRBJ2-2|TRBV5-4
ASSPPGQDYTGELF
>TRBJ2-5|TRBV20-1
SARSPSVQETQY
>TRBJ2-4|TRBV12-3/TRBV12-4
ASSLGFREKNIQY
>TRBJ1-1|TRBV19
ASTPSGVAEAF
>TRBJ2-3|TRBV18
ASSPRTGGTDTQY
>TRBJ2-4|TRBV7-2
ASTSKAKNIQY
>TRBJ2-1|TRBV4-2
ASSQVLAGWGNEQF
>TRBJ2-1|TRBV4-3
ASSQDHGGNTYNEQF
>TRBJ2-3|TRBV15
ATSPGLAGADTQY
>TRBJ2-1|TRBV20-1
SAAGTSVVEQF
>TRBJ2-2|TRBV20-1
SAREGPSLGELF
>TRBJ1-2|TRBV30
AWSVHGSGGYT
>TRBJ2-3|TRBV7-9
ASSQGLAASTDTQY
>TRBJ2-3|TRBV6-5
ASSIAGTDTQY
>TRBJ1-5|TRBV6-5
ASSSAGANQPQH
>TRBJ2-3|TRBV7-9
ASSLPDTQY
>TRBJ2-2|TRBV12-3/TRBV12-4
ASSSGQGAKFGELF
>TRBJ2-3|TRBV7-6
ASSLARTDTQY
>TRBJ2-5|TRBV20-1
SARSRLAGRETQY
>TRBJ2-7|TRBV11-2
ASSLGDFYEQY
>TRBJ2-4|TRBV18
ASSPLEAAKNIQY
>TRBJ2-5|TRBV7-2
ASSLDSAVGAQETQY
>TRBJ2-7|TRBV20-1
TRSEQY
>TRBJ2-7|TRBV20-1
SARAPVPDYEQY
>TRBJ1-3|TRBV5-1
ASSLVFPGNTIY
>TRBJ2-3|TRBV6-1
ASSEAGVRGRWTDTQY
>TRBJ1-4|TRBV11-3
ASSSGRDEKLF
>TRBJ1-2|TRBV30
AWSVSGYGYT
>TRBJ2-5|TRBV7-9
ASRGVGGRALETQY
>TRBJ2-2|TRBV19
ATKEDGGPGELF
>TRBJ2-5|TRBV29-1
SVAVGGTVETQY
>TRBJ1-1|TRBV18
ASSPRTGVEYAF
>TRBJ1-1|TRBV29-1
SCALGGNTEAF
>TRBJ1-1|TRBV4-2
ASSQVSEVEAF
>TRBJ2-7|TRBV20-1
SASLAGYTYEQY
>TRBJ2-2|TRBV5-1
ATGPGAPNTGELF
>TRBJ2-5|TRBV6-2/TRBV6-3
ASSFQAGQETQY
>TRBJ2-2|TRBV7-9
ASSLVSQGAGELF
>TRBJ2-7|TRBV7-2
ASSLAGGSWNEQY
>TRBJ2-4|TRBV27
ASSTLGGEFLAKNIQY